The rows below give T cell receptor beta chains drawn from one sample of a study of T cell responses to AZD1222 COVID-19 vaccine. This table comes from immunoSEQ multiplex PCR, and its TCRdb copy is limited to in-frame clones, with some not included. Among about 260,000 clones, more than 85% were seen once, and the ten largest hold 0.5% to 0.65%. The sample here was peripheral blood, taken on day 0 of AZD1222 vaccination. All receptors come from an adult in good health. The CDR3 runs from the conserved cysteine through the conserved F or W. A D gene is named only where the DNA matches it firmly. Size values are once, few and many counts, or a class for expanded clones, and some rows have none.

d_gene,v_gene,abundance,j_gene,CDR3aa,CDR3nt
-,TRBV7-2,-,TRBJ2-3,CASSQDPGATDTQYF,TGTGCCAGCAGCCAAGACCCGGGCGCCACAGATACGCAGTATTTT
TRBD2,TRBV5-8,-,TRBJ2-7,CASSPRLAGDEQYF,TGTGCCAGCAGCCCGCGGCTAGCGGGAGACGAGCAGTACTTC
-,TRBV27,-,TRBJ1-1,CASSLLGEGAFF,TGTGCCAGCAGTTTACTAGGAGAGGGGGCTTTCTTT
TRBD1,TRBV18,-,TRBJ1-5,CASSPGTAGQPQHF,TGTGCCAGCTCACCTGGGACAGCCGGTCAGCCCCAGCATTTT
-,TRBV5-4,-,TRBJ2-1,CASSLSDNEQFF,TGTGCCAGCAGCTTGTCCGACAATGAGCAGTTCTTC
-,TRBV2,-,TRBJ2-2,CASSGENTGELFF,TGTGCCAGCAGTGGGGAGAACACCGGGGAGCTGTTTTTT
TRBD1,TRBV5-1,-,TRBJ2-3,CASSPDRGHTDTQYF,TGCGCCAGCAGCCCGGACAGGGGGCATACAGATACGCAGTATTTT
-,TRBV3-1/TRBV3-2,-,TRBJ2-7,CASSQDETVQYF,TGTGCCAGCAGCCAGGACGAGACGGTGCAGTACTTC
TRBD1,TRBV11-1,-,TRBJ1-1,CASSDRGRKAFF,TGTGCCAGCAGCGACAGGGGGCGTAAAGCTTTCTTT
-,TRBV3-1/TRBV3-2,-,TRBJ2-7,CASSYREPYEQYF,TGTGCCAGCAGCTACAGGGAACCCTACGAGCAGTACTTC
-,TRBV19,-,TRBJ1-1,CASSIVDTNTEAFF,TGTGCCAGTAGTATAGTCGACACGAACACTGAAGCTTTCTTT
-,TRBV19,-,TRBJ1-4,CASSEVANEKLFF,TGTGCCAGTAGCGAAGTGGCTAATGAAAAACTGTTTTTT
-,TRBV11-2,-,TRBJ1-2,CASSFGDYGYTF,TGTGCCAGCAGCTTTGGAGACTATGGCTACACCTTC
-,TRBV14,-,TRBJ1-4,CASSPRLTNEKLFF,TGTGCCAGCAGCCCGCGACTTACCAATGAAAAACTGTTTTTT
-,TRBV7-2,-,TRBJ2-3,CASSLERFTDTQYF,TGTGCCAGCAGCTTAGAACGGTTCACAGATACGCAGTATTTT
TRBD1,TRBV5-1,-,TRBJ1-3,CASSPATGAGNTIYF,TGCGCCAGCAGTCCAGCTACAGGGGCGGGAAACACCATATATTTT
-,TRBV5-4,-,TRBJ2-5,CASSGEPGNLQETQYF,TGTGCCAGCAGCGGGGAGCCAGGGAACCTACAAGAGACCCAGTACTTC
TRBD1,TRBV10-2,-,TRBJ2-1,CASSEPGQETYNEQFF,TGCGCCAGCAGTGAACCGGGACAGGAAACCTACAATGAGCAGTTCTTC
-,TRBV7-3,-,TRBJ1-6,CASSLVGGDSPLHF,TGTGCCAGCAGCTTAGTAGGTGGGGATTCACCCCTCCACTTT
-,TRBV4-2,-,TRBJ1-3,CASSLSGLFSGNTIYF,TGTGCCAGCAGCCTCTCAGGACTGTTCTCTGGAAACACCATATATTTT
TRBD2,TRBV3-1/TRBV3-2,-,TRBJ2-7,CASSQRVSGSSYEQYF,TGTGCCAGCAGCCAGCGGGTTAGCGGGAGCTCCTACGAGCAGTACTTC
TRBD1,TRBV18,once,TRBJ2-7,CASSPRGQGGYEQYF,TGTGCCAGCTCACCACGCGGACAGGGTGGCTACGAGCAGTACTTC
-,TRBV5-1,-,TRBJ2-2,CASSLGPTGELFF,TGCGCCAGCAGCTTGGGACCCACCGGGGAGCTGTTTTTT
-,TRBV7-3,-,TRBJ2-1,CASSPGDVSYNEQFF,TGTGCCAGCAGCCCAGGGGATGTCTCCTACAATGAGCAGTTCTTC
TRBD1,TRBV28,-,TRBJ1-4,CASSPTLGQNEKLFF,TGTGCCAGCAGTCCCACCCTGGGACAGAATGAAAAACTGTTTTTT
-,TRBV2,-,TRBJ2-5,CASSPERQETQYF,TGTGCCAGCAGCCCGGAAAGGCAAGAGACCCAGTACTTC
-,TRBV2,-,TRBJ2-6,CASSYRPPLGSGANVLTF,TGTGCCAGCAGCTACCGACCTCCCCTTGGCTCTGGGGCCAACGTCCTGACTTTC
-,TRBV20-1,-,TRBJ1-2,CSFTGNYGYTF,TGCAGTTTCACAGGGAACTATGGCTACACCTTC
-,TRBV5-1,-,TRBJ1-5,CASSDGQRNQPQHF,TGCGCCAGCAGCGATGGACAGCGAAATCAGCCCCAGCATTTT
-,TRBV28,-,TRBJ1-1,CASGPNTNTEAFF,TGTGCCAGCGGGCCCAATACGAACACTGAAGCTTTCTTT
TRBD2,TRBV11-2,-,TRBJ2-5,CASSPGTSGSGETQYF,TGTGCCAGCAGCCCTGGGACTAGCGGGAGCGGAGAGACCCAGTACTTC
-,TRBV30,-,TRBJ1-1,CAWSGSWNLNTEAFF,TGTGCCTGGAGTGGGTCCTGGAATCTTAACACTGAAGCTTTCTTT
TRBD2,TRBV12-3/TRBV12-4,-,TRBJ2-7,CASRLAGAGEQYF,TGTGCCAGCAGACTAGCGGGAGCGGGGGAGCAGTACTTC
-,TRBV6-1,-,TRBJ1-1,CASSEFTKREAFF,TGTGCCAGCAGTGAATTTACCAAACGAGAAGCTTTCTTT
-,TRBV7-6,-,TRBJ2-3,CASSWQSTDTQYF,TGTGCCAGCAGCTGGCAGTCCACAGATACGCAGTATTTT
-,TRBV28,-,TRBJ2-3,CASSSSFVRDTQYF,TGTGCCAGCAGTTCCTCGTTTGTGAGAGATACGCAGTATTTT
-,TRBV25-1,-,TRBJ1-6,CASSATGDNSPLHF,TGTGCCAGCAGTGCGACAGGCGACAATTCACCCCTCCACTTT
-,TRBV29-1,-,TRBJ2-3,CSAKSGVAGGTDTQYF,TGCAGCGCCAAATCGGGGGTAGCAGGAGGTACAGATACGCAGTATTTT
-,TRBV6-2/TRBV6-3,-,TRBJ2-3,CASSYGFGARPDTQYF,TGTGCCAGCAGTTACGGCTTCGGGGCTCGGCCAGATACGCAGTATTTT
TRBD1,TRBV4-1,few,TRBJ1-2,CASSQRQGDGYGYTF,TGCGCCAGCAGCCAGCGACAGGGAGACGGCTATGGCTACACCTTC
TRBD1,TRBV28,-,TRBJ2-5,CASSSGQQETQYF,TGTGCCAGCAGTTCGGGACAGCAAGAGACCCAGTACTTC
-,TRBV28,-,TRBJ1-3,CASSARGRHFSGNTIYF,TGTGCCAGCAGTGCCCGAGGCAGGCACTTCTCTGGAAACACCATATATTTT
-,TRBV7-9,-,TRBJ2-6,CASGTTFSGANVLTF,TGTGCCAGCGGGACAACATTCTCTGGGGCCAACGTCCTGACTTTC
-,TRBV28,-,TRBJ1-3,CASIDNRWNSGNTIYF,TGTGCCAGCATCGATAACAGGTGGAACTCTGGAAACACCATATATTTT
-,TRBV20-1,-,TRBJ1-1,CSARGSAEAFF,TGCAGTGCTAGAGGGTCGGCCGAAGCTTTCTTT
-,TRBV12-3/TRBV12-4,-,TRBJ1-5,CASSSRSNQPQHF,TGTGCCAGCAGTTCGAGAAGCAATCAGCCCCAGCATTTT
TRBD1,TRBV2,-,TRBJ1-5,CASRPTGNQPQHF,TGTGCCAGCAGGCCGACAGGGAATCAGCCCCAGCATTTT
-,TRBV11-2,once,TRBJ1-2,CASRPHTGNGYTF,TGTGCCAGCAGGCCTCATACAGGGAATGGCTACACCTTC
TRBD1,TRBV28,-,TRBJ2-7,CASRSYRGRDLYEQYF,TGTGCCAGCAGATCGTACAGGGGGCGCGATCTGTACGAGCAGTACTTC
-,TRBV4-1,once,TRBJ2-7,CASSQVGRGYEQYF,TGCGCCAGCAGCCAAGTAGGAAGAGGCTACGAGCAGTACTTC
-,TRBV10-2,-,TRBJ2-7,CASKSSGGAYEQYF,TGCGCCAGCAAATCTAGTGGGGGCGCCTACGAGCAGTACTTC
-,TRBV28,-,TRBJ1-5,CASTRRALRQPQHF,TGTGCCAGCACCCGAAGGGCCCTCAGGCAGCCCCAGCATTTT
-,TRBV28,few,TRBJ1-2,CASSSSVGYTF,TGTGCCAGCAGTTCCAGCGTTGGCTACACCTTC
-,TRBV2,-,TRBJ2-3,CASSEGFTDTQYF,TGTGCCAGCAGTGAAGGGTTCACAGATACGCAGTATTTT